What follows describes a single TCR beta chain. Per germline, CDR1 LGHNA and CDR2 YSLEER. Trimming removed 1 base at V and 7 bases at J, with 11 bases between. The CDR3 sequence is 15 residues long. The data stem from a study of blood T cell repertoires in COVID-19. Study information: From the United States, Italy and Spain came samples of acute and convalescent COVID-19.

TCRdb's copy holds only in-frame clones and misses some; the assay was immunoSEQ multiplex PCR. The repertoire holds some 400,000 clones, with around 92% as singletons. Residents of over 20 US areas, aged roughly 18 to 89 years, made up the participants. Sequencing was performed on PBMCs or T cells enriched from blood (not recorded which). The gene calls are TRBV4-3 and TRBJ1-6; D unresolved. This sequence was found in a woman in her thirties who had recovered from COVID-19. CDR3 loop: CASSQARTVNSPLHF. The CDR3, as DNA: TGCGCCAGCAGCCAAGCGCGGACTGTAAATTCACCCCTCCACTTT.